This T cell receptor (beta chain) was retrieved from a study of technical replicates of blood from several donors. In this sample, this clone turned up once. Using immunoSEQ multiplex PCR, the repertoire was profiled, and TCRdb retains in-frame clones only, with some absent. The sample consists of approximately 50,000 clones, 85% to 95% of them appearing once. CDR1 SGDLS and CDR2 YYNGEE come from the germline V gene. The V gene end was trimmed by 4 bases and the J gene end by 9 bases; junction bases not matched to a gene: 2. This CDR3 is built from 13 residues. The receptor comes from a human donor in good health. The sample consisted of T cells isolated from PBMCs. V and J are TRBV9 and TRBJ1-6; 9 positions match TRBD1. CDR3 nucleotides: TGTGCCAGCAGCTTACAGGGGGCTTCACCCCTCCACTTT. Protein product: CASSLQGASPLHF.